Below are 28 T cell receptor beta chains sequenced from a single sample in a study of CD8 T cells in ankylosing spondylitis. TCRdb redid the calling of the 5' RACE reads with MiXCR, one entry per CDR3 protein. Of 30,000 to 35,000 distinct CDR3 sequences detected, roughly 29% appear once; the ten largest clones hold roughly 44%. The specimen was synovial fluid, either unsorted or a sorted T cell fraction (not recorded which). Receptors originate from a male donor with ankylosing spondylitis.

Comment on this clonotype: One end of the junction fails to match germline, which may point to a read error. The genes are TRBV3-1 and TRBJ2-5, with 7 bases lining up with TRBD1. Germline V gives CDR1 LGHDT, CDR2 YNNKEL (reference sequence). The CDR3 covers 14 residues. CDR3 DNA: TGTTCCAGCAGCCCAAGGACAGGACAAGAGACCCAGTACTTC. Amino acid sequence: CSSSPRTGQETQYF.

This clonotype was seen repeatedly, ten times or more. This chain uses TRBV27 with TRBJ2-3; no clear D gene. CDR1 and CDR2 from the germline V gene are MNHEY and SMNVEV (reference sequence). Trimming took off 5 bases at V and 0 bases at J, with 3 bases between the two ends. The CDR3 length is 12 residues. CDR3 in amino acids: CASSHSTDTQYF. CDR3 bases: TGTGCCAGCAGTCACAGCACAGATACGCAGTATTTT.

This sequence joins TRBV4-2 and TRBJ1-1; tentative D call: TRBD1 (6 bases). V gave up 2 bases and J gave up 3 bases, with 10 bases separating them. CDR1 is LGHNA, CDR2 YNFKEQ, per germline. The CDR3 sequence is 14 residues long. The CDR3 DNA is TGTGCCAGCAGCCAAACCCGGGGGCACACTGAAGCTTTCTTT. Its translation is CASSQTRGHTEAFF.

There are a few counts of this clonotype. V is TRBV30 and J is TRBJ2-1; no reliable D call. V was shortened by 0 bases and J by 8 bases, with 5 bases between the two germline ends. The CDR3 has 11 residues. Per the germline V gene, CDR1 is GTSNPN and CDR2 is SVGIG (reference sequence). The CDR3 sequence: CAWSVSDEQFF. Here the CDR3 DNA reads TGTGCCTGGAGTGTCTCGGATGAGCAGTTCTTC.

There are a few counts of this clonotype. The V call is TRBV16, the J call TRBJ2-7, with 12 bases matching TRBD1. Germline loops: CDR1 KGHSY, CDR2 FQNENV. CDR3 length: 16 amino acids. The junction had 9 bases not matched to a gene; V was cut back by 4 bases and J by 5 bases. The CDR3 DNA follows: TGTGCCAGCAGCCCTCCAAAAGGGACAGGGGGCAACGAGCAGTACGTC. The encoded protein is CASSPPKGTGGNEQYV.

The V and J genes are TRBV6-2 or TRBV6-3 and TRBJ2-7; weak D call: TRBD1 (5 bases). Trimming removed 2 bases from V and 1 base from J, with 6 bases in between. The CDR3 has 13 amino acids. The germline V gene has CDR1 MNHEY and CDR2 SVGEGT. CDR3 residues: CASSYDSSYEQYF. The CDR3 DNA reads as TGTGCCAGCAGTTACGACAGTTCCTACGAGCAGTACTTC.

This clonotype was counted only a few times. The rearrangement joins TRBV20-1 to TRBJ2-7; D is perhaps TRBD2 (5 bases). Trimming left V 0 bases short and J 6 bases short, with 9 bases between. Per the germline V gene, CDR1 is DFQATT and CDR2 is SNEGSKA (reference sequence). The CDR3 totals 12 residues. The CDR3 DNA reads TGCAGTGCTAGAGATTCGGAGGTCGAGCAGTACTTC. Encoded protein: CSARDSEVEQYF.

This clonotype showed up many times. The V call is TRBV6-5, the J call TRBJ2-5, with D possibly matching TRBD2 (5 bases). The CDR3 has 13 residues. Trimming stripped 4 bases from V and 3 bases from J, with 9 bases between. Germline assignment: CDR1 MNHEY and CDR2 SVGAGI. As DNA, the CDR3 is TGTGCCAGCAGTTTTCTGGGAGAAGAGACCCAGTACTTC. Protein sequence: CASSFLGEETQYF.

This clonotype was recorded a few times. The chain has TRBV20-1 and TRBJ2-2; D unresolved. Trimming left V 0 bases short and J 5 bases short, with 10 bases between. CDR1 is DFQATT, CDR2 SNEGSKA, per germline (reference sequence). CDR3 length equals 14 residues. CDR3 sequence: CSARDLDRTGELFF. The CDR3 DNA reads TGCAGTGCTAGAGATCTGGATCGTACCGGGGAGCTGTTTTTT.

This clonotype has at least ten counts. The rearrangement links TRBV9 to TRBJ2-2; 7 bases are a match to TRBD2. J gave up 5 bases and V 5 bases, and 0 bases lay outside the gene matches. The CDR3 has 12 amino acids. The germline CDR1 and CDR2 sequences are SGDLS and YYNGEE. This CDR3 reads CASRLATGELFF. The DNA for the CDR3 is TGTGCCAGCAGACTAGCGACCGGGGAGCTGTTTTTT.

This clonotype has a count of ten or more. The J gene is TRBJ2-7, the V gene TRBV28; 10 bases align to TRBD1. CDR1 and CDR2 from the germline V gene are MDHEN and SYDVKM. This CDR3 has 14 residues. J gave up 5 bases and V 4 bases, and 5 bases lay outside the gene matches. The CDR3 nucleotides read TGTGCCAGCAGTTCGGGACAGGGGTGGGACGAGCAGTACGTC. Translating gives CASSSGQGWDEQYV.

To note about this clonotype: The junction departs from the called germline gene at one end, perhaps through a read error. The chain's CDR3 is CASRQDLGLGTNEQFF. The CDR3, as DNA: TGCGCCAGCAGACAAGATCTAGGACTAGGGACCAATGAGCAGTTCTTC. The genes are TRBV4-3 and TRBJ2-1; 7 bases line up with TRBD2. Germline V gene sequence: CDR1 LGHNA, CDR2 YSLEER. The CDR3 covers 16 residues.

This CDR3 is CASSDPDREDSPLHF. In nucleotides, the CDR3 is TGTGCCAGCAGTGACCCCGACAGGGAGGATTCACCCCTCCACTTT. The chain carries TRBV2 and TRBJ1-6; 7 bases align to TRBD1. This CDR3 has 15 amino acids. Trimming removed 3 bases from V and 8 bases from J; junction bases left unmatched: 7. Per germline, CDR1 SNHLY and CDR2 FYNNEI.

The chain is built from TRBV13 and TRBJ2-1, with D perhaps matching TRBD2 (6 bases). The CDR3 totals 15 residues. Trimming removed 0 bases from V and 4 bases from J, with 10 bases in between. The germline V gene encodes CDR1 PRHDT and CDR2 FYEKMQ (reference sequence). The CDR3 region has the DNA TGTGCCAGCAGCTTAGGCGGGAGCGGGTACAATGAGCAGTTCTTC. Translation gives CASSLGGSGYNEQFF.

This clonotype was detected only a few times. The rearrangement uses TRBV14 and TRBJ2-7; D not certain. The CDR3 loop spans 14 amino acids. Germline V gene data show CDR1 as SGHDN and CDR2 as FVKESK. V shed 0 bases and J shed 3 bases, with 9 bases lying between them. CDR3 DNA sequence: TGTGCCAGCAGCCAAGAGGGATTGTTCTACGAGCAGTACTTC. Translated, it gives CASSQEGLFYEQYF.

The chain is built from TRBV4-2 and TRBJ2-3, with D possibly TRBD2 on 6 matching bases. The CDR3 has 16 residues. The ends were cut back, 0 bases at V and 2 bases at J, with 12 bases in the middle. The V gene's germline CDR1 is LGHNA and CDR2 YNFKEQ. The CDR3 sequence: CASSQDGGNPTDTQYF. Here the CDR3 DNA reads TGTGCCAGCAGCCAAGATGGAGGGAACCCCACAGATACGCAGTATTTT.

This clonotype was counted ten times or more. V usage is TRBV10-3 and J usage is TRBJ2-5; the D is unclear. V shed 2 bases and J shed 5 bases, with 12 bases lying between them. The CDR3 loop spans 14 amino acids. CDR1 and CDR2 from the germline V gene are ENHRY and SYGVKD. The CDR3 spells CAISEPGPWETQYF. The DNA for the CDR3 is TGTGCCATCAGTGAGCCGGGCCCTTGGGAGACCCAGTACTTC.

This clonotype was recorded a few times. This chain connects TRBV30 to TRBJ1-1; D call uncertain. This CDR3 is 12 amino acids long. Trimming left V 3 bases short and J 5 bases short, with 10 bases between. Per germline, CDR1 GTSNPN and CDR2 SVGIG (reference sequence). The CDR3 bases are TGTGCCTGGAGCTTGGGAAAAACTGAAGCTTTCTTT. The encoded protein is CAWSLGKTEAFF. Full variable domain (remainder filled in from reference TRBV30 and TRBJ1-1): SQTIHQWPATLVQPVGSPLSLECTVEGTSNPNLYWYRQAAGRGLQLLFYSVGIGQISSEVPQNLSASRPQDRQFILSSKKLLLSDSGFYLCAWSLGKTEAFFGQGTRLTVV.

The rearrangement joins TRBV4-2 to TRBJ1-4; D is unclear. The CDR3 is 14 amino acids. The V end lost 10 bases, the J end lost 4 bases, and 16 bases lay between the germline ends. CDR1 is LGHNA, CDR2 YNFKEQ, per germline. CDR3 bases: TGTGCCACGTCGGGAGCGGCCTATAATGAAAAACTGTTTTTT. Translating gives CATSGAAYNEKLFF.

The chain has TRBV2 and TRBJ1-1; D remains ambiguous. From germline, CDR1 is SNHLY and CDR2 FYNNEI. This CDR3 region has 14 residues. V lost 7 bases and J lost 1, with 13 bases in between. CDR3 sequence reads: CASKAGGANTEAFF. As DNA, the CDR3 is TGTGCCAGCAAGGCAGGCGGAGCGAACACTGAAGCTTTCTTT.

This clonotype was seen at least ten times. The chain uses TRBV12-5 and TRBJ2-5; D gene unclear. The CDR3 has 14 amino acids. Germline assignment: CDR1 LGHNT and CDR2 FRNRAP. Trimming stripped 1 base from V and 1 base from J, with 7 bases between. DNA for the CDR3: TGTGCTAGTGGTTTGGAGCTGCCCCAAGAGACCCAGTACTTC. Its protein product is CASGLELPQETQYF.

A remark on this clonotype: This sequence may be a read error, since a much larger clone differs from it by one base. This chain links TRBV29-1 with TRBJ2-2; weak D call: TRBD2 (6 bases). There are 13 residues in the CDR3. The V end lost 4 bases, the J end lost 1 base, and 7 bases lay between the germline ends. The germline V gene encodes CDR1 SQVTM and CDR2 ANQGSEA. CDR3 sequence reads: CSVGGENTGELFF. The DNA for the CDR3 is TGCAGCGTTGGGGGGGAGAACACCGGGGAGCTGTTTTTT.

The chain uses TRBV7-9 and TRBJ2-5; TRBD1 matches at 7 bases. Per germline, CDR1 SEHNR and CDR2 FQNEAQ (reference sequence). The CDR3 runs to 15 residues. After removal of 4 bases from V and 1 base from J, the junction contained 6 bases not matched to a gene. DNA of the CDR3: TGTGCCAGCAGCTCCCCGGACAGGAGCCAAGAGACCCAGTACTTC. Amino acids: CASSSPDRSQETQYF.

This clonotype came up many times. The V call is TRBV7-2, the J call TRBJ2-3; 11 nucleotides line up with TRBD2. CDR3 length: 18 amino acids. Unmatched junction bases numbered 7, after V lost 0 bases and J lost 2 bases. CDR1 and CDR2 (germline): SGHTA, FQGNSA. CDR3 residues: CASSLALTSGSDTDTQYF. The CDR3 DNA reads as TGTGCCAGCAGCTTAGCGCTTACTAGCGGGAGTGACACAGATACGCAGTATTTT.

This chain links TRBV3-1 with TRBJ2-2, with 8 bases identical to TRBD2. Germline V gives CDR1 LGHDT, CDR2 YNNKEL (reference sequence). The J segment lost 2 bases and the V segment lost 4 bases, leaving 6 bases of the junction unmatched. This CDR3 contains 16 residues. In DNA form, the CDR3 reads TGTGCCAGCAGCCCCGGACTAGCTGACAACACCGGGGAGCTGTTTTTT. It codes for CASSPGLADNTGELFF.

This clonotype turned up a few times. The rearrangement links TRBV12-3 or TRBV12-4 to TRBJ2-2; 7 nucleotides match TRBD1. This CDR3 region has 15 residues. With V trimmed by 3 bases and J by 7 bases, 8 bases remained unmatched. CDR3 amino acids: CASSLRGRLSGELFF. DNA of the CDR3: TGTGCCAGCAGTTTGAGGGGGCGCTTGAGCGGGGAGCTGTTTTTT.

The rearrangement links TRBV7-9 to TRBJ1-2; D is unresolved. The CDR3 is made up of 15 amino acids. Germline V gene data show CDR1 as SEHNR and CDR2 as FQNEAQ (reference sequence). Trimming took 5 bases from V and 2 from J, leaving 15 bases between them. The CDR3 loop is CASSPDGYYNYGYTF. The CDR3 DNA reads TGTGCCAGCAGCCCGGACGGATACTACAACTATGGCTACACCTTC.

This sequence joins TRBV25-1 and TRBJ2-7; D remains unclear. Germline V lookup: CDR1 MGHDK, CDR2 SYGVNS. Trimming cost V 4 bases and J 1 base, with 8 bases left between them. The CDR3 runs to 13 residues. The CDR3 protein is CASSGVNSYEQYF. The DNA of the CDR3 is TGTGCCAGCAGTGGTGTCAATTCCTACGAGCAGTACTTC.